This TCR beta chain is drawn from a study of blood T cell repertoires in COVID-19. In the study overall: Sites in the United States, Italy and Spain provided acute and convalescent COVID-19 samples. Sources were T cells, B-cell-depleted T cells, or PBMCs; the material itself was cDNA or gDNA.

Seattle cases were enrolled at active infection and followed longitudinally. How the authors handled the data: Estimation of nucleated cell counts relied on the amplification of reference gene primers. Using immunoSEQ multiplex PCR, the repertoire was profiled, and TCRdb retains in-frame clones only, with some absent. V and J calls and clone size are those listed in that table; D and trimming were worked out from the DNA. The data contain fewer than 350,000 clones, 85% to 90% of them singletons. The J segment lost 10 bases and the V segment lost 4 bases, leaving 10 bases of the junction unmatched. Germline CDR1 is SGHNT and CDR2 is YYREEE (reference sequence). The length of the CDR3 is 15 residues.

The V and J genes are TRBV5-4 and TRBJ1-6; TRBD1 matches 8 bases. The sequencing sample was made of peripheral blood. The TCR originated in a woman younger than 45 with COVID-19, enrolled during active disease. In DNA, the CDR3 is TGTGCCAGCAGCACGGACAGGGAATCAAGGTCACCCCTCCACTTT. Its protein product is CASSTDRESRSPLHF.